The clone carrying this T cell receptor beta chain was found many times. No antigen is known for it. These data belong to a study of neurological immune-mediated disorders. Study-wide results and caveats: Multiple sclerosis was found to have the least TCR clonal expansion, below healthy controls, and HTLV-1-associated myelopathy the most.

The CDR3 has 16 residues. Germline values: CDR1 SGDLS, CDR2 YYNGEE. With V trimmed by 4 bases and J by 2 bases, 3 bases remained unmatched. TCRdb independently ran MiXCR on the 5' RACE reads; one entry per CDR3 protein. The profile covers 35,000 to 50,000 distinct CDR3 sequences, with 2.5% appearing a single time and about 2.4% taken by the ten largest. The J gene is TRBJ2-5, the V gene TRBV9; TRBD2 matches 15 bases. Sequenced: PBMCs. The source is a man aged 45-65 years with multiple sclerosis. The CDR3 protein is CASSPGLAGGQETQYF. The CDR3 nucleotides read TGTGCCAGCAGCCCCGGACTAGCGGGGGGGCAAGAGACCCAGTACTTC.